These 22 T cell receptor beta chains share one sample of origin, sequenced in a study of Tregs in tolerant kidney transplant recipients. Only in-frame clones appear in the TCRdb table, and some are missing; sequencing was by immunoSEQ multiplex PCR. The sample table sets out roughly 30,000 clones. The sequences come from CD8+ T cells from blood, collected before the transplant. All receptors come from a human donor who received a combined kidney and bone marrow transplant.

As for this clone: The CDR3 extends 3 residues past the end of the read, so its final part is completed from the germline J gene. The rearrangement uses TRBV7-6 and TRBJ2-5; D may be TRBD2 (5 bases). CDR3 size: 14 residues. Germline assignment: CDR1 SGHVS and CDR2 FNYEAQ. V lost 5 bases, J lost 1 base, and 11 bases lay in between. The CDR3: CASSPQGLQETQYF. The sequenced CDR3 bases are TGTGCCAGCAGCCCCCAAGGACTCCAAGAGACC.

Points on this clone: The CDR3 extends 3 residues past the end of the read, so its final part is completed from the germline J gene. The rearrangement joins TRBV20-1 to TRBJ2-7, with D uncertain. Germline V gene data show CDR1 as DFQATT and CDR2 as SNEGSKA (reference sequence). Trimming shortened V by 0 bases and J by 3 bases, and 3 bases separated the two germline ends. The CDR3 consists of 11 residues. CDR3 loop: CSARDYYEQYF. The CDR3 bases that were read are TGCAGTGCTAGAGACTACTACGAG.

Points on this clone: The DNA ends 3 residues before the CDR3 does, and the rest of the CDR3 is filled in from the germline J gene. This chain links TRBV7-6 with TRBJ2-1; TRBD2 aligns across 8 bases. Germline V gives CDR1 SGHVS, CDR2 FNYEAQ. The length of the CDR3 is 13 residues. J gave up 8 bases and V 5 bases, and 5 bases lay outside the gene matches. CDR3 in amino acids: CASSPAGGYEQFF. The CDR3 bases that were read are TGTGCCAGCAGCCCCGCGGGGGGTTATGAG.

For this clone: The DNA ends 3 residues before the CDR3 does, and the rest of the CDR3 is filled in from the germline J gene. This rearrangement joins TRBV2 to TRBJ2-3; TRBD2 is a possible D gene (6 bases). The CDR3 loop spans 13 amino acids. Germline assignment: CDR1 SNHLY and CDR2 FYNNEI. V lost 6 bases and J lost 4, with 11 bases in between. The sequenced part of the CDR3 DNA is TGTGCCAGCAGCCCCCCGGGGGCAGATACG. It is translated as CASSPPGADT. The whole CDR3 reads CASSPPGADTQYF.

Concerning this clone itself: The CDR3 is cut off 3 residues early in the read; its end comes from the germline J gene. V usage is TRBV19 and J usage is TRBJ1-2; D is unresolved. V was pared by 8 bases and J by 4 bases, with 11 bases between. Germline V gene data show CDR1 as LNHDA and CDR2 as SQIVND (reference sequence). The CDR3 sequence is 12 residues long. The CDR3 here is CASHRPPYGYTF. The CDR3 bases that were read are TGTGCCAGTCACAGACCCCCCTATGGC.

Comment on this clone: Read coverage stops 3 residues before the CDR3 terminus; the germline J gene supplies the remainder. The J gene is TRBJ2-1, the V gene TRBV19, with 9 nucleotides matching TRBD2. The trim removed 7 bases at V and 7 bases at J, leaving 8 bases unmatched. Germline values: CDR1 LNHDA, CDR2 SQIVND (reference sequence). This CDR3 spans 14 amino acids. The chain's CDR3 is CASNAGGPVNEQFF. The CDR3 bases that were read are TGTGCCAGTAATGCGGGAGGGCCGGTAAATGAG.

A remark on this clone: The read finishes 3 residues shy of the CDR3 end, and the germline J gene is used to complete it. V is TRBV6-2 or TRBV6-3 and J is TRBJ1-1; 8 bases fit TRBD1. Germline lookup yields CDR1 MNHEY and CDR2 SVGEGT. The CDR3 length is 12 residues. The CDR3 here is CASIGQGPEAFF. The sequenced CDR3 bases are TGTGCCAGCATAGGACAGGGACCCGAA.

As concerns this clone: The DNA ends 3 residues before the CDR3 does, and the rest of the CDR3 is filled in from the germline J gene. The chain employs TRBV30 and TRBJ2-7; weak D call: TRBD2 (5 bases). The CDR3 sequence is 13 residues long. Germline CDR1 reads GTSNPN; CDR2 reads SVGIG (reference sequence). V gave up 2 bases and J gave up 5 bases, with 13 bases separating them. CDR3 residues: CAWSPTTSHEQYF. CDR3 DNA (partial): TGTGCCTGGAGTCCGACTACCAGCCACGAG.

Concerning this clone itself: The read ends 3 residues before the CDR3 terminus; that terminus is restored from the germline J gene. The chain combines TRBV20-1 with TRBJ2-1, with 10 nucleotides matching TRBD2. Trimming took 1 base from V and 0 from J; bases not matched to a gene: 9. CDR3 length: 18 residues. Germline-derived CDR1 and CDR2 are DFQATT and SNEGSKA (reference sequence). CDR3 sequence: CSARVLAGEGSSYNEQFF. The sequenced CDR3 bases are TGCAGTGCTAGAGTGCTAGCGGGAGAGGGGAGCTCCTACAATGAG.

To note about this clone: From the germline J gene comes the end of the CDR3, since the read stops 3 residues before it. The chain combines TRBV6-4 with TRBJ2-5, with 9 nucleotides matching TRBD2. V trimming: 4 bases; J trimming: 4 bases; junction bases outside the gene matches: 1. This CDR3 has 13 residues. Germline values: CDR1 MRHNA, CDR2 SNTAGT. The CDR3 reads CASSVLAGETQYF. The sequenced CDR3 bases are TGTGCCAGCAGTGTACTAGCGGGAGAGACC.

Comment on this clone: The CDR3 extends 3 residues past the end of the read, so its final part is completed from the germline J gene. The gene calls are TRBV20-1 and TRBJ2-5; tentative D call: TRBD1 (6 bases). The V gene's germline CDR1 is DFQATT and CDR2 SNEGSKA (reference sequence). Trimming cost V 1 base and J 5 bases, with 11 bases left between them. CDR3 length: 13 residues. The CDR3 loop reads CSARVRGWETQYF. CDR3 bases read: TGCAGTGCTAGAGTCAGGGGATGGGAGACC.

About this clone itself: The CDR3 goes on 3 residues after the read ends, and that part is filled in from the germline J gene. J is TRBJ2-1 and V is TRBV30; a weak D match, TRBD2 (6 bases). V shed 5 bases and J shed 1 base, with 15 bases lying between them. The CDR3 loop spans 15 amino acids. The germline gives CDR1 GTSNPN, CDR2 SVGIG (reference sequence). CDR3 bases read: TGTGCCTGGGACCGAGCGGGTTGGTCCTACAATGAG. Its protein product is CAWDRAGWSYNE. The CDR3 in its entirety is CAWDRAGWSYNEQFF.

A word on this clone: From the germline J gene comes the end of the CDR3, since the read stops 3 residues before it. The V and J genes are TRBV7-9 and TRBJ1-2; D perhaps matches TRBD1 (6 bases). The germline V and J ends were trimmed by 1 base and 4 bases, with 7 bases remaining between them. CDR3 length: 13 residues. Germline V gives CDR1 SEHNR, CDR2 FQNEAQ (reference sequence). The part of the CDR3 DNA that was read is TGTGCCAGCAGCTTAGGGACAGTCTATGGC. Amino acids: CASSLGTVYG. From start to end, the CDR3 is CASSLGTVYGYTF.

CDR3 DNA, as far as it was read: TGTGCCAGCAGCCTTAGCGCTATCCCCAACAATGAG. Protein: CASSLSAIPNNE. The CDR3 as a whole reads CASSLSAIPNNEQFF. This chain links TRBV28 with TRBJ2-1; tentative D call: TRBD2 (5 bases). The CDR3 goes on 3 residues after the read ends, and that part is filled in from the germline J gene. This CDR3 has 15 amino acids. With 6 bases removed from V and 5 bases from J, the gap between germline ends came to 17 bases. Germline V CDR1 and CDR2: MDHEN, SYDVKM.

The sequenced CDR3 bases are TGCAGTGCTAGGGGAGTCCGAGGGGCCTACAATGAG. Protein product: CSARGVRGAYNE. In full, the CDR3 reads CSARGVRGAYNEQFF. The rearrangement uses TRBV20-1 and TRBJ2-1, with D possibly called TRBD1 or TRBD2 (5 bases each). The CDR3 goes on 3 residues after the read ends, and that part is filled in from the germline J gene. Germline-derived CDR1 and CDR2 are DFQATT and SNEGSKA (reference sequence). The CDR3 length is 15 residues. The V end lost 3 bases, the J end lost 2 bases, and 14 bases lay between the germline ends.

CDR3 DNA, as far as it was read: TGTGCCAGCAGCCATTCCGGGACAGGGGCCTATGGC. Translated, it gives CASSHSGTGAYG. The whole CDR3 sequence is CASSHSGTGAYGYTF. V usage is TRBV7-2 and J usage is TRBJ1-2; 10 positions agree with TRBD1. The read terminates 3 residues before the CDR3 end, so the remaining end is supplied by the germline J gene. Germline values: CDR1 SGHTA, CDR2 FQGNSA. This CDR3 region has 15 residues. V shed 5 bases, J shed 4 bases, and the junction held 7 bases outside the gene matches.

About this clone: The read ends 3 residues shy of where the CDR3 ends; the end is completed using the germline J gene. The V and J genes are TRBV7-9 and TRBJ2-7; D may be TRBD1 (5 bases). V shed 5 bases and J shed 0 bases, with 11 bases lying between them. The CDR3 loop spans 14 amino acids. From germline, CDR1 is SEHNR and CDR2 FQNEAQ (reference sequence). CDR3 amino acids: CASSPKTASYEQYF. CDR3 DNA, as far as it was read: TGTGCCAGCAGCCCTAAGACAGCCTCCTACGAG.

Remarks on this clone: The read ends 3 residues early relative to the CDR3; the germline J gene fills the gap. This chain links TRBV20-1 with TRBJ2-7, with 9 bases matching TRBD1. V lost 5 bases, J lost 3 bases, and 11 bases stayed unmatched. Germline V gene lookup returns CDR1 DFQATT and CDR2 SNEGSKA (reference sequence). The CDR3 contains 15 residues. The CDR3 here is CSALFDRGMFYEQYF. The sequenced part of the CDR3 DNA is TGCAGTGCTTTGTTCGACAGGGGGATGTTCTACGAG.

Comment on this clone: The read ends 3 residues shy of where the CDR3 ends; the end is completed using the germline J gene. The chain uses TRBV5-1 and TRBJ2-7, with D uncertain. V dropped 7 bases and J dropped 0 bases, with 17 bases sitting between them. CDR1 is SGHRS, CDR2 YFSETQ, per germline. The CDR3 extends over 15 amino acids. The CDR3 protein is CASRGDPPSSYEQYF. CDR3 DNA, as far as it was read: TGCGCCAGCCGCGGTGACCCCCCAAGCTCCTACGAG.

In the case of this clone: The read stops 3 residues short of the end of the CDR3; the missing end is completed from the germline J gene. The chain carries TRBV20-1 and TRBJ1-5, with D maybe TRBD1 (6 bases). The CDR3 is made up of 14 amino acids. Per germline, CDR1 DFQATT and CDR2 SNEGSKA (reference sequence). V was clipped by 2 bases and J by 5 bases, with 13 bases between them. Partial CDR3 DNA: TGCAGTGCTAGATCGAAGGGGGAAGATCAGCCC. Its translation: CSARSKGEDQP. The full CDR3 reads CSARSKGEDQPQHF.

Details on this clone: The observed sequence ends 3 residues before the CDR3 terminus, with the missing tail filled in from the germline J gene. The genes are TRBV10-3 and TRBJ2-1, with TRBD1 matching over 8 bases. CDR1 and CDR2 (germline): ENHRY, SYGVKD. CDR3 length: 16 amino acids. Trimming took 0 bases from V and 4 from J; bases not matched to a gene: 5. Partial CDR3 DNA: TGTGCCATCAGTGAGTCGTCAGGGGGCAGGTACAATGAG. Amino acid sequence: CAISESSGGRYNE. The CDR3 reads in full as CAISESSGGRYNEQFF.

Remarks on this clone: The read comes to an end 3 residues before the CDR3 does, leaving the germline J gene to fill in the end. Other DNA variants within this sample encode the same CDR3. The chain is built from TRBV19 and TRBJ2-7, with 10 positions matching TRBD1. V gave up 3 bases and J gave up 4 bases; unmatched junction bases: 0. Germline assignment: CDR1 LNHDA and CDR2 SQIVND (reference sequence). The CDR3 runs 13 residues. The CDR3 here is CASSMGQGYEQYF. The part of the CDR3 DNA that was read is TGTGCCAGTAGTATGGGACAGGGGTACGAG.